Given below is one T cell receptor (beta chain) in context. V lost 3 bases, J lost 2 bases, and 7 bases stayed unmatched. This CDR3 has 16 residues. The germline gives CDR1 LGHDT, CDR2 YNNKEL (reference sequence). Original processing notes: It was from reference gene primer amplification that nucleated cell counts were estimated. The repertoire was sequenced with immunoSEQ multiplex PCR; TCRdb's copy has only in-frame clones and lacks some. The DNA gave D and trimming, while V, J and clone size come from that table. Found here are approximately 270,000 clones, 75% to 90% of them singletons; the top ten hold 1.5% to 2%. The data stem from a study of blood T cell repertoires in COVID-19. Whole-study context: The United States, Italy and Spain provided the acute and convalescent COVID-19 samples. T cells, B-cell-depleted T cells, or PBMCs supplied cDNA or gDNA.

Assignment of participants to cohorts was predicated upon participant-reported clinical history. The chain uses TRBV3-1 (or the pseudogene TRBV3-2) and TRBJ1-2; TRBD1 agrees at 9 bases. The TCR sequence derives from a woman aged 50 to 60 who had recovered from COVID-19. Material: PBMCs or T cells enriched from blood (not recorded which). The chain's CDR3 is CASSHSYGQGNYGYTF. The CDR3, as DNA: TGTGCCAGCAGCCATTCTTATGGACAGGGGAACTATGGCTACACCTTC.